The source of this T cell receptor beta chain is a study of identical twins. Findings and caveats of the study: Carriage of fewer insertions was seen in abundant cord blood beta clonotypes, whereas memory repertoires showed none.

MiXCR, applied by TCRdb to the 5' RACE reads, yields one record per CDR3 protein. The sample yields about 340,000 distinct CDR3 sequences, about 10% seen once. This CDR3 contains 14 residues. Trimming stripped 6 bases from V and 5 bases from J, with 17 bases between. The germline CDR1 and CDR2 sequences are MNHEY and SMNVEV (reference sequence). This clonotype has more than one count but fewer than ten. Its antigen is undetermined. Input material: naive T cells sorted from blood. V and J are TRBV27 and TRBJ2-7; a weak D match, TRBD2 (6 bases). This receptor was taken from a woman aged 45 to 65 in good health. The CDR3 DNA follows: TGTGCCAGCAGCTGGCGGGGCGCCTTGGACGAGCAGTACTTC. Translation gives CASSWRGALDEQYF.